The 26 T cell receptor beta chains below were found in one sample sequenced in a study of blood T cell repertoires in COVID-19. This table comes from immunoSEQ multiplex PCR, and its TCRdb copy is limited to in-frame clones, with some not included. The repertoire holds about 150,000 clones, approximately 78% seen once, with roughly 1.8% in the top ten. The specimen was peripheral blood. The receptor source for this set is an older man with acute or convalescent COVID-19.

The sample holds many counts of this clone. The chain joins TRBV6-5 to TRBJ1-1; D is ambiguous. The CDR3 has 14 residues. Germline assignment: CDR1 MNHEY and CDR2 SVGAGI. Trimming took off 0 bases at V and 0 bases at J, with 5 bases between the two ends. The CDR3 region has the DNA TGTGCCAGCAGTTACTCGAGAGTGAACACTGAAGCTTTCTTT. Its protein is CASSYSRVNTEAFF.

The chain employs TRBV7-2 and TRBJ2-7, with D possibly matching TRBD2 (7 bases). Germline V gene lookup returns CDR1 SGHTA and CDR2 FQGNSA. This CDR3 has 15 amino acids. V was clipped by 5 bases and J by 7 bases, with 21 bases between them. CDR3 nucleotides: TGTGCCAGCAGCCCAGTTGGGGGGGGGCTGGGTGAGCAGTACGTC. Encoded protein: CASSPVGGGLGEQYV.

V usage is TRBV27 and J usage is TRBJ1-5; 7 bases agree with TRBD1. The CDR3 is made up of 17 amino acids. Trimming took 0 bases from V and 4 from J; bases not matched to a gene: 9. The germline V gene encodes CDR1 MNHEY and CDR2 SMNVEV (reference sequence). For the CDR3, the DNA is TGTGCCAGCAGTTTATCGAGGGGGCCGGGGGGGAATCAGCCCCAGCATTTT. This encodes CASSLSRGPGGNQPQHF.

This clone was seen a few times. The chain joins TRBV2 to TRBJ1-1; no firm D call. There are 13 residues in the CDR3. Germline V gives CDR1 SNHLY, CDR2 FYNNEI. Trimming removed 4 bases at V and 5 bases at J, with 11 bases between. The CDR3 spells CASSVEIRTEAFF. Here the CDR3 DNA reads TGTGCCAGCAGTGTAGAGATAAGAACTGAAGCTTTCTTT.

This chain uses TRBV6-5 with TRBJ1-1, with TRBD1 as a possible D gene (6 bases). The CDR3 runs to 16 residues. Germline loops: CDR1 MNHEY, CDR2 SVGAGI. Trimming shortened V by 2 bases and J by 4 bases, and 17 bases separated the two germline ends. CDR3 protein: CASSYSPDSQVTEAFF. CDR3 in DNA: TGTGCCAGCAGTTACAGCCCGGACAGCCAGGTCACTGAAGCTTTCTTT.

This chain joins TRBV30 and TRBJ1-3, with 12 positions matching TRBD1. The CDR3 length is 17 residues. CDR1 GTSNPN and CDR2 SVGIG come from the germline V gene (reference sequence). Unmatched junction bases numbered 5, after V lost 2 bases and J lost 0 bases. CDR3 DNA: TGTGCCTGGAGTCCGGGACAGGGGGCCGACTCTGGAAACACCATATATTTT. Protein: CAWSPGQGADSGNTIYF.

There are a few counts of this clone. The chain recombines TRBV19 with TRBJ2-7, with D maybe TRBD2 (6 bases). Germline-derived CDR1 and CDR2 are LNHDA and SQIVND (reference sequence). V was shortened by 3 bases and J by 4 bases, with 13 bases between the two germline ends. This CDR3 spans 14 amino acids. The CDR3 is CASSIRRERYEQYF. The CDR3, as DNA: TGTGCCAGTAGTATCCGGAGGGAAAGGTACGAGCAGTACTTC.

CDR3 residues: CASSLWGGQDVGYTF. DNA for the CDR3: TGTGCCAGCAGTTTATGGGGAGGACAGGACGTTGGATACACCTTC. V gene TRBV28 combines with J gene TRBJ1-2; 7 bases align to TRBD1. Germline V gene data show CDR1 as MDHEN and CDR2 as SYDVKM. The CDR3 contains 15 residues. The V and J ends lost 0 bases and 11 bases, in that order; junction bases with no gene match: 12.

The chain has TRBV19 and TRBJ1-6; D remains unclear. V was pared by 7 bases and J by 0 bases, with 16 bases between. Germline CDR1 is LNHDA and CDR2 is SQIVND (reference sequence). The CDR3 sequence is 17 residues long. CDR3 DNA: TGTGCCAGTATGGGAGGCGCCGCTACCTCCTATAATTCACCCCTCCACTTT. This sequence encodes CASMGGAATSYNSPLHF. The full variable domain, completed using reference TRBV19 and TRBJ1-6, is DGGITQSPKYLFRKEGQNVTLSCEQNLNHDAMYWYRQDPGQGLRLIYYSQIVNDFQKGDIAEGYSVSREKKESFPLTVTSAQKNPTAFYLCASMGGAATSYNSPLHFGNGTRLTVT.

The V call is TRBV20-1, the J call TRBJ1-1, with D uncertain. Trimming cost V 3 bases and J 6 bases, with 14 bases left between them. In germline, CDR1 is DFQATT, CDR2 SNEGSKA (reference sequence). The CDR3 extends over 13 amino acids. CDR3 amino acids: CSASGTLGAEAFF. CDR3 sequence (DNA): TGCAGTGCTAGTGGAACACTAGGCGCTGAAGCTTTCTTT.

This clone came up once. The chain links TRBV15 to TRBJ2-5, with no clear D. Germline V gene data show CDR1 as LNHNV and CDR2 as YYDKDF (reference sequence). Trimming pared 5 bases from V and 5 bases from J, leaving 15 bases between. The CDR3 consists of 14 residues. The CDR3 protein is CATSSDLSGETQYF. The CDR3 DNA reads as TGTGCCACCAGCTCTGACCTCTCCGGGGAGACCCAGTACTTC.

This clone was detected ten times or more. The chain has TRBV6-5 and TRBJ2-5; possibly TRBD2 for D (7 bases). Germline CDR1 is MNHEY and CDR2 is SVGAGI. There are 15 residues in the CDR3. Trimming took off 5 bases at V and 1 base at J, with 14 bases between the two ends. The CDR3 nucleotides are TGTGCCAGCAGTACCCCCCGGGGGGCCCAAGAGACCCAGTACTTC. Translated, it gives CASSTPRGAQETQYF.

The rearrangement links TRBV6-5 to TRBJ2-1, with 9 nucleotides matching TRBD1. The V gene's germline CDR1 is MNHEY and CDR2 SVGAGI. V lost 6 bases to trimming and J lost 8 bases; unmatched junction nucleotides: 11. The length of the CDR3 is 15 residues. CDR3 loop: CASSQTGTGIHEQFF. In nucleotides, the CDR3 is TGTGCCAGCAGCCAAACCGGGACAGGGATCCATGAGCAGTTCTTC.

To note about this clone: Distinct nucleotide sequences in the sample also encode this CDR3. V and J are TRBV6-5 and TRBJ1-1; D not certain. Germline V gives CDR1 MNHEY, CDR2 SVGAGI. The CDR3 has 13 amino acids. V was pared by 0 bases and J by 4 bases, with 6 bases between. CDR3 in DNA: TGTGCCAGCAGTTACTCAACGGGCACTGAAGCTTTCTTT. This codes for CASSYSTGTEAFF.

The DNA for the CDR3 is TGTGCCAGCAGCTTTACAGGTGGAAGTTATGGCTACACCTTC. As protein: CASSFTGGSYGYTF. V gene TRBV11-3 combines with J gene TRBJ1-2; D may be TRBD1 (5 bases). The CDR3 sequence is 14 residues long. V lost 3 bases, J lost 5 bases, and 13 bases lay in between. Germline V gene data show CDR1 as SGHNT and CDR2 as YENEEA.

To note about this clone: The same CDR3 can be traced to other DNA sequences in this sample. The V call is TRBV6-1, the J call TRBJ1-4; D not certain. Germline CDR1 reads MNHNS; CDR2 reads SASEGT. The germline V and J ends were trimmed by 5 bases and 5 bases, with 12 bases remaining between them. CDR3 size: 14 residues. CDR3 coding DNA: TGTGCCAGCAGTCCCGGGAGGTCAAATGAAAAACTGTTTTTT. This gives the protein CASSPGRSNEKLFF.

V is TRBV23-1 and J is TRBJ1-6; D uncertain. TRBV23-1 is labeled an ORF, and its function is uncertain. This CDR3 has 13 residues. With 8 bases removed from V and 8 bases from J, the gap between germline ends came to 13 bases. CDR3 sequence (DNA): TGCGCCAGCGCCCAAGGCCGGGATTCACCCCTCCACTTT. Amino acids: CASAQGRDSPLHF.

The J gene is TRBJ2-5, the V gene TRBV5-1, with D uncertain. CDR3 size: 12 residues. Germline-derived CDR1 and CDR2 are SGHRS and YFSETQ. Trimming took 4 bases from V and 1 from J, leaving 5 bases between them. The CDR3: CASSRFQETQYF. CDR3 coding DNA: TGCGCCAGCAGCCGGTTCCAAGAGACCCAGTACTTC.

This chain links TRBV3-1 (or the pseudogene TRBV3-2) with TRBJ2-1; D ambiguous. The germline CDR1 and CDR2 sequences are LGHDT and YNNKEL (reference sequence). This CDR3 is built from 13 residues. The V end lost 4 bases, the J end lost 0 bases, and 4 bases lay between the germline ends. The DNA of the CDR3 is TGTGCCAGCAGCCGGAGCTCCTACAATGAGCAGTTCTTC. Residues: CASSRSSYNEQFF.

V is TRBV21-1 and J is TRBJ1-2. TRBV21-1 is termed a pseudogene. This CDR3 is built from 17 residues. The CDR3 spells CASSIRDGGETNYGYTF. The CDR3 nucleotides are TGTGCCAGCAGCATCCGGGACGGAGGGGAAACCAACTATGGCTACACCTTC.

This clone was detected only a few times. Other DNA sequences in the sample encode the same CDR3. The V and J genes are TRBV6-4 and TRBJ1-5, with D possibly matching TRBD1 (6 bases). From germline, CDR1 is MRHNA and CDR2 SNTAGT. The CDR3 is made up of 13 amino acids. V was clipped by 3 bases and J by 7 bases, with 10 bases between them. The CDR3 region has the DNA TGTGCCAGCAGTGATTTACAGGGCCAGCCCCAGCATTTT. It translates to CASSDLQGQPQHF.

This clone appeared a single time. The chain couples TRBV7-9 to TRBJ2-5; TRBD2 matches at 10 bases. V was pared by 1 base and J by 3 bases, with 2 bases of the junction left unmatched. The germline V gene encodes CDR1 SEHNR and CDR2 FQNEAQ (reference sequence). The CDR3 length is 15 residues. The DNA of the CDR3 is TGTGCCAGCAGCTTAGTACTAGCGGGGAAAGAGACCCAGTACTTC. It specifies CASSLVLAGKETQYF.

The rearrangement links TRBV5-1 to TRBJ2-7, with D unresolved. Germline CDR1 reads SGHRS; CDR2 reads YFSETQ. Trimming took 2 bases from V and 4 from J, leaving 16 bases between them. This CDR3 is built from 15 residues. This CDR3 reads CASSFSPISQYEQYF. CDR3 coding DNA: TGCGCCAGCAGCTTTAGCCCCATAAGTCAGTACGAGCAGTACTTC. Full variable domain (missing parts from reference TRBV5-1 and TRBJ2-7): KAGVTQTPRYLIKTRGQQVTLSCSPISGHRSVSWYQQTPGQGLQFLFEYFSETQRNKGNFPGRFSGRQFSNSRSEMNVSTLELGDSALYLCASSFSPISQYEQYFGPGTRLTVT.

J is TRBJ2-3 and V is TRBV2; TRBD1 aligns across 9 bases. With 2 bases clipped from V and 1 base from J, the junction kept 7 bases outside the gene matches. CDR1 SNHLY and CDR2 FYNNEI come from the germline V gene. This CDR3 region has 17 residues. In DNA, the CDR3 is TGTGCCAGCAGTGAATCCATAAACAGGGGGCGCACAGATACGCAGTATTTT. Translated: CASSESINRGRTDTQYF.

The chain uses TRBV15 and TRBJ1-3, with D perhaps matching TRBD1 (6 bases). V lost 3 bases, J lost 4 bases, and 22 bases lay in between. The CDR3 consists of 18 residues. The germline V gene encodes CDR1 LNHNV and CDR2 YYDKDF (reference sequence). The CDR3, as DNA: TGTGCCACCAGCAGCATATATGGGACACCAGATAGGGGAAACACCATATATTTT. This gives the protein CATSSIYGTPDRGNTIYF.

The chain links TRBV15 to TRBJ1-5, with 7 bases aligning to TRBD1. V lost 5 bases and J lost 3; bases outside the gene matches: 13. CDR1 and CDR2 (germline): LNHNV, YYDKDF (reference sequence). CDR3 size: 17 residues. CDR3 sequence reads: CATSGGPGQTFNQPQHF. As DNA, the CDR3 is TGTGCCACCAGCGGGGGTCCGGGACAGACCTTCAATCAGCCCCAGCATTTT.